The T cell receptor (beta chain) under discussion was sequenced for a study of blood T cell repertoires in COVID-19. Study-level information: Sites in the United States, Italy and Spain provided acute and convalescent COVID-19 samples. From T cells, B-cell-depleted T cells, or PBMCs came the material, which was cDNA or gDNA.

As processed by the authors: Reference gene primer amplification gave estimated nucleated cell counts. Profiling relied on immunoSEQ multiplex PCR, and the TCRdb table lists in-frame clones only, not all of them. For V, J and clone size, that table is used; D and trimming come from the DNA. Here the sample spans around 300,000 clones, 86% being singletons. The V end was cut by 3 bases, the J end by 3 bases, with 8 bases between. From germline, CDR1 is LNHDA and CDR2 SQIVND (reference sequence). The CDR3 has 13 amino acids. The count of this clone is one. The gene calls are TRBV19 and TRBJ1-1, with a tentative D call TRBD1 (5 bases). The sequence derives from a woman in her twenties or thirties who had recovered from COVID-19. Specimen: peripheral blood. The DNA of the CDR3 is TGTGCCAGTAGTATTGCAGGGTACACTGAAGCTTTCTTT. The encoded protein is CASSIAGYTEAFF.